The sequence of this TCR beta chain was determined in a study of cytomegalovirus exposure and HLA in healthy donors. Study-level background: Around 78 million unique TCR sequences came from HLA-typed donors in an early release.

This CDR3 has 17 residues. CDR1 is LGHNA and CDR2 is YNFKEQ in the germline V gene. V lost 0 bases, J lost 8 bases, and 10 bases stayed unmatched. 60 Vbeta and 13 Jbeta primers were used in PCR. TCRdb's copy holds only in-frame clones and misses some; the assay was immunoSEQ multiplex PCR. The repertoire includes about 180,000 clones, about four fifths of them detected once, and 1.9% sits in the top ten. The sample consisted of PBMCs. This TCR was recovered from a woman aged 25 to 39 in good health and CMV-seronegative. The chain employs TRBV4-2 and TRBJ2-1, with 10 nucleotides matching TRBD2. Here the CDR3 reads CASSQESGSGGSDEQFF. CDR3 bases: TGTGCCAGCAGCCAAGAGAGTGGTAGCGGGGGGTCGGATGAGCAGTTCTTC.